Listed below are T cell receptor beta chains from one sample, sequenced in a study of blood T cell repertoires in COVID-19. Repertoires were generated with immunoSEQ multiplex PCR, while TCRdb's copy carries only in-frame clones and drops some. This sample has roughly 100,000 clones, with about four fifths found just once. The sample was peripheral blood. Receptors were obtained from an elderly woman with active or convalescent COVID-19. The CDR3 runs from the conserved cysteine through the conserved F or W.

V: TRBV28; J: TRBJ1-1; CDR3: CASSWASGTGEAFF
V: TRBV5-1; J: TRBJ2-1; CDR3: CASSFRLAGNNEQFF
V: TRBV2; J: TRBJ2-1; CDR3: CASSAGTSSYNEQFF
V: TRBV5-5; J: TRBJ1-1; CDR3: CASSSRVNTEAFF
V: TRBV7-2; J: TRBJ1-1; CDR3: CASSLMGANTEAFF
V: TRBV11-2; J: TRBJ2-1; CDR3: CASSGSVGGHNEQFF
V: TRBV28; J: TRBJ1-5; CDR3: CASSPVRGFGNQPQHF
V: TRBV29-1; J: TRBJ1-3; CDR3: CSVHRGSGNTIYF
V: TRBV6-2/TRBV6-3; J: TRBJ2-2; CDR3: CASSYQGQGAAGELFF
V: TRBV12-5; J: TRBJ2-1; CDR3: CASATIAGAVYNEQFF
V: TRBV6-5; J: TRBJ2-1; CDR3: CASSYPGTSGGEQFF
V: TRBV6-5; J: TRBJ2-5; CDR3: CASSLLGGDETQYF
V: TRBV6-5; J: TRBJ1-1; CDR3: CASSSDTEAFF
V: TRBV5-1; J: TRBJ1-6; CDR3: CASSLADRSNSPLHF
V: TRBV6-6; J: TRBJ2-3; CDR3: CASSYYRVSTDTQYF
V: TRBV7-3; J: TRBJ2-7; CDR3: CASSPSDRGFYEQYF
V: TRBV7-8; J: TRBJ1-2; CDR3: CASSLGGAHQGYTF
V: TRBV15; J: TRBJ1-6; CDR3: CATSRGDRESSPLHF
V: TRBV30; J: TRBJ1-5; CDR3: CAWSRGNQPQHF
V: TRBV9; J: TRBJ2-7; CDR3: CASSVAGGPYEQYF